The present entry profiles one TCR beta chain with its context. Its antigen is currently not known. Base qualities are not at hand, and no much larger clone is one base apart. High-throughput TCR beta sequencing profiled peripheral blood CD8+ and CD4+ T cells from healthy donors, Susac syndrome patients and multiple sclerosis patients. Healthy donors were included as age- and sex-matched controls. CD8+ TEMRA cells were enriched by FACS, while bulk CD8+ and CD4+ T cells were purified by magnetic negative isolation. Blood was collected in EDTA tubes and processed within 24 hours, with PBMCs isolated through density gradient centrifugation. PBMCs intended for TCR sequencing were cryopreserved in liquid nitrogen and thawed later in a water bath at 37 degrees C. The sorted or isolated CD4+, CD8+ and CD8+ TEMRA cells reached a purity of at least 90%. This specimen comes from a study of CD8 T cells in Susac syndrome (dated by TCRdb to the late 2010s). The study in broad terms: The study used repertoire sequencing to test whether antigen drove CD8+ T cell activation and differentiation in Susac syndrome.

Per the germline V gene (reference sequence), MNHEY is the CDR1 and SMNVEV is the CDR2. The CDR3 contains 16 residues, cysteine and phenylalanine counted. CDR3 DNA is the only sequence kept; it has 48 bases, read in frame from the first base. At the junction V is shortened by 8 bases and J by 0 bases; bases outside the gene matches: 10. RNA was extracted using the RNeasy kit, and about 0.5 to 1 microgram was reverse transcribed with random hexamers. The immunoSEQ multiplex PCR assay, which covers 54 Vbeta and 13 Jbeta segments, was used to amplify TCR beta CDR3 regions. Bias from PCR amplification was corrected by using a synthetic template baseline for primer optimization and for computational correction. The published analysis was carried out like this. Reads were annotated to V, D and J genes per IMGT and analyzed with immunoSEQ Analyzer, keeping only productive sequences. Clonality was calculated as one minus the Shannon entropy normalized by log2 of the number of productive unique sequences. For each patient and control, public and private clones were evaluated among the 100 most prevalent clones. Clones were defined as Susac-specific if absent from the healthy and MS cohorts, from approximately 1,100 published viral clones and from other ImmuneACCESS disease sequences. The public reads were reanalyzed by TCRdb: fastp trimming at Q25, MiXCR alignment, in-frame beta chains only. Entries that share a CDR3 protein sequence are merged under the most common genes and DNA. For this entry, the V and J calls and clone size follow TCRdb and not the study's own pipeline. The sample table shows over 100,000 distinct CDR3 sequences, and roughly 95% are seen once. In total, the top ten clones hold approximately 0.093% of the sample.

What the work shows at the level of the full study, not this receptor alone: The number of individuals in the TCR sequencing and HLA analysis was recognized as being relatively small.

Source material: CD4+ T cells from PBMCs. The sequence was obtained from a human donor in good health. Rearrangement joined TRBV27 to TRBJ2-7, and 10 junctional nucleotides match TRBD2. The DNA sequence is as follows: TGTGCCAGCCTCACGAGGACTAGCGGAAACTCCTACGAGCAGTACTTC. It translates to CASLTRTSGNSYEQYF.